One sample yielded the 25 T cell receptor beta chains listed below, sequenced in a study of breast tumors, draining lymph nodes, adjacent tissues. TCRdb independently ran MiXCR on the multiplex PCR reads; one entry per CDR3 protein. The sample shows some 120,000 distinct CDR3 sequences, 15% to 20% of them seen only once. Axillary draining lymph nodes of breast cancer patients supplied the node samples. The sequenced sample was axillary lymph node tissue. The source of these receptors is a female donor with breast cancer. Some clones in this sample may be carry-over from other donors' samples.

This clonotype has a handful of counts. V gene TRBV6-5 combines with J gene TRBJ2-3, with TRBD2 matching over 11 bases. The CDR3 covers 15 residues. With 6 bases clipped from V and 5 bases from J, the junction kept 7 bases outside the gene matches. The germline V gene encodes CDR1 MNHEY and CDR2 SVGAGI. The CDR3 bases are TGTGCCAGCAGCGAATCGGGACTAGCGGTAGATACGCAGTATTTT. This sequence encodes CASSESGLAVDTQYF.

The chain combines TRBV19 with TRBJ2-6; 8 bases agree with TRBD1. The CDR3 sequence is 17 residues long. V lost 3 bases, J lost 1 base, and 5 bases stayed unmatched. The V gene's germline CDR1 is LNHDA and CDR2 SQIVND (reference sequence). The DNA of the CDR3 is TGTGCCAGTAGTATGAGGACAGGGAGGTCTGGGGCCAACGTCCTGACTTTC. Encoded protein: CASSMRTGRSGANVLTF. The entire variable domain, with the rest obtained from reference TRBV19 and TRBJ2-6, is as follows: DGGITQSPKYLFRKEGQNVTLSCEQNLNHDAMYWYRQDPGQGLRLIYYSQIVNDFQKGDIAEGYSVSREKKESFPLTVTSAQKNPTAFYLCASSMRTGRSGANVLTFGAGSRLTVL.

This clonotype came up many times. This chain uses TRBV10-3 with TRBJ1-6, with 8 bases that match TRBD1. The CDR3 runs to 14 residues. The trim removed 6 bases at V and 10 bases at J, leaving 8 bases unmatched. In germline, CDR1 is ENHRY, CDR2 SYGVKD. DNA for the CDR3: TGTGCCATCAGGGGGGGGACAGGTGGATCACCCCTCCACTTT. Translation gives CAIRGGTGGSPLHF.

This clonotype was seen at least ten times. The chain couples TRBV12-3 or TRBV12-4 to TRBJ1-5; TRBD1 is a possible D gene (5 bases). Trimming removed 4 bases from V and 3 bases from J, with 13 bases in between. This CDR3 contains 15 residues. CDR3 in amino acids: CASSYTTGLNQPQHF. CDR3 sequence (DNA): TGTGCCAGCAGTTACACCACAGGTCTCAATCAGCCCCAGCATTTT.

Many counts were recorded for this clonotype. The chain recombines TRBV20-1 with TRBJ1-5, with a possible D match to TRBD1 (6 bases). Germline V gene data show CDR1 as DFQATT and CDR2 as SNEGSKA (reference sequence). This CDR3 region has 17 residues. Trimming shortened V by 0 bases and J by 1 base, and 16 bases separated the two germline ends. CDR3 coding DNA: TGCAGTGCTAGAGATGAAGGCCACAGGGCAAGCAATCAGCCCCAGCATTTT. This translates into CSARDEGHRASNQPQHF.

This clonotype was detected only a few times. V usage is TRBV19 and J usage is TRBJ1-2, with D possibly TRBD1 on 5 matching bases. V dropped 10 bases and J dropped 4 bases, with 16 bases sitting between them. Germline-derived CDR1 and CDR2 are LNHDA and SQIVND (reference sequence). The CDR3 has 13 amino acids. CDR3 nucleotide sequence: TGTGCCACTCATGACGGAAGGGGCTATGGCTACACCTTC. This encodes CATHDGRGYGYTF.

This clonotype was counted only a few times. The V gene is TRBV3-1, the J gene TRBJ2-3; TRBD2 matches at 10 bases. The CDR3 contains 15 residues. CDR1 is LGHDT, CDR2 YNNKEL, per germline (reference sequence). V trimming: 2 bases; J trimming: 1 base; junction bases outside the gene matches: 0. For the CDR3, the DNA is TGTGCCAGCAGCCAACTAGCGGGAGGCACAGATACGCAGTATTTT. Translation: CASSQLAGGTDTQYF.

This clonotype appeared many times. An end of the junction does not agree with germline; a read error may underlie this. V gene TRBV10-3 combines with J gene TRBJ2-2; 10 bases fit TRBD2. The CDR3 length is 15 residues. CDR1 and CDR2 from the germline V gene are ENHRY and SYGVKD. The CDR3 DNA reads TGTGCCATCAGTGGTAGCGGGGGGAACCCCGGGGAGCTGTTTTTT. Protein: CAISGSGGNPGELFF.

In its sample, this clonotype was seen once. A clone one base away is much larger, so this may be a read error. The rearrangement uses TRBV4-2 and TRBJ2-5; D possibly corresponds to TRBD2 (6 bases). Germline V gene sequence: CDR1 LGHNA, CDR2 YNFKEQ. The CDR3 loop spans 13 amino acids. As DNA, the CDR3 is TGTGCCAGCAGCCAAGAGGGAGGAGAGGCCCAGTACTTC. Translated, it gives CASSQEGGEAQYF.

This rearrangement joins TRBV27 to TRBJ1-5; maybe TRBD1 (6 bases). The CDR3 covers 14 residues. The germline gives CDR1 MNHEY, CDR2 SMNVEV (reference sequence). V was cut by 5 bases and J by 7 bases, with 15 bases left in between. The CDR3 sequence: CASSPNRERQPQHF. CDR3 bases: TGTGCCAGCAGTCCCAACAGGGAACGGCAGCCCCAGCATTTT.

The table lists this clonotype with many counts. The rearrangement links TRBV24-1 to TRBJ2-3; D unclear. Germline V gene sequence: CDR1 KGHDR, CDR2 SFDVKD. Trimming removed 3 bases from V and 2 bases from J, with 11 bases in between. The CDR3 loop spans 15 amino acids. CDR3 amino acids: CATSDTWQITDTQYF. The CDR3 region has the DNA TGTGCCACCAGTGATACCTGGCAAATCACAGATACGCAGTATTTT.

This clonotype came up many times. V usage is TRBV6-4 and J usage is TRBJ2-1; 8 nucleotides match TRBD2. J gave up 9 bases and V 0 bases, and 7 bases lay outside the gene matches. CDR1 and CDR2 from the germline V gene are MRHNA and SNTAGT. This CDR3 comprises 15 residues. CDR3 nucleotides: TGTGCCAGCAGTGACTCGCCTAGCGGGTCGGGTGAGCAGTTCTTC. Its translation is CASSDSPSGSGEQFF.

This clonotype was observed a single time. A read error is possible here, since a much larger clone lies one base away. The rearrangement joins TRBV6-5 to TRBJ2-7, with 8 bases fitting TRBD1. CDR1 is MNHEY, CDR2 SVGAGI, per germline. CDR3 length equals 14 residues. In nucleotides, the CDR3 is TGTGCCAGCAGTAACGACAGGGGAGTCTACGAGCGGTACTTC. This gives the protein CASSNDRGVYERYF.

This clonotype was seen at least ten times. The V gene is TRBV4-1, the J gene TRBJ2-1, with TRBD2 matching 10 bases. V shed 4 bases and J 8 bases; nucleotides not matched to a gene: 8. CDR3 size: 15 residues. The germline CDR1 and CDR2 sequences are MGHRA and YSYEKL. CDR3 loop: CASSRSGGASDEQFF. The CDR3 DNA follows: TGCGCCAGCAGCCGGAGCGGGGGGGCATCTGATGAGCAGTTCTTC.

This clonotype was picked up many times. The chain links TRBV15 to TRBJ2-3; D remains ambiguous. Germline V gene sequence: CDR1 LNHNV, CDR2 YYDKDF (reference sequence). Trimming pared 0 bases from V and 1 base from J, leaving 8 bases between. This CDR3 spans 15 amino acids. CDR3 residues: CATSRDVLGTDTQYF. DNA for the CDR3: TGTGCCACCAGCAGAGATGTACTGGGCACAGATACGCAGTATTTT. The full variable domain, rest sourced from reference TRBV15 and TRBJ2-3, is DAMVIQNPRYQVTQFGKPVTLSCSQTLNHNVMYWYQQKSSQAPKLLFHYYDKDFNNEADTPDNFQSRRPNTSFCFLDIRSPGLGDTAMYLCATSRDVLGTDTQYFGPGTRLTVL.

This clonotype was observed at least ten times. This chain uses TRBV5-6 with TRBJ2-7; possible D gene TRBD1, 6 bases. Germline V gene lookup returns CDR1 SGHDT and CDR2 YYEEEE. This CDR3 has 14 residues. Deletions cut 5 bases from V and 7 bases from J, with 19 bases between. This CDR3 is CASRTRDTSWEQYF. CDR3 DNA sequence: TGTGCCAGCAGGACCCGGGACACTTCCTGGGAGCAGTACTTC.

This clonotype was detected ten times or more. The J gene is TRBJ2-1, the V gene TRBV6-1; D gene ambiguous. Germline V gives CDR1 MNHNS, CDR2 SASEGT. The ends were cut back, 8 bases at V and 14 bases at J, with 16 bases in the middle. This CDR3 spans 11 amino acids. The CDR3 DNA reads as TGTGCCAGCGGCCTAAAGACCTCTGAGTTCTTC. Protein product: CASGLKTSEFF.

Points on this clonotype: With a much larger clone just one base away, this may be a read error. CDR3 in amino acids: CASSLTAGGYYEQYF. CDR3 DNA sequence: TGTGCCAGCAGTTTAACAGCGGGAGGCTATTACGAGCAGTACTTC. This sequence joins TRBV27 and TRBJ2-7; TRBD2 aligns across 9 bases. Looked up from germline, CDR1 is MNHEY and CDR2 is SMNVEV (reference sequence). V lost 2 bases to trimming and J lost 4 bases; unmatched junction nucleotides: 6. This CDR3 is 15 amino acids long.

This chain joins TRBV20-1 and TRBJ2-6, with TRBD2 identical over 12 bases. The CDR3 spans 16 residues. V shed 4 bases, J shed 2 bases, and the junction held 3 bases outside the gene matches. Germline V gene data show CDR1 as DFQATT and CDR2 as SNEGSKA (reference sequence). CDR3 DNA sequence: TGCAGTGCTACTAGCGGGAGGGGGGCTGGGGCCAACGTCCTGACTTTC. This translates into CSATSGRGAGANVLTF.

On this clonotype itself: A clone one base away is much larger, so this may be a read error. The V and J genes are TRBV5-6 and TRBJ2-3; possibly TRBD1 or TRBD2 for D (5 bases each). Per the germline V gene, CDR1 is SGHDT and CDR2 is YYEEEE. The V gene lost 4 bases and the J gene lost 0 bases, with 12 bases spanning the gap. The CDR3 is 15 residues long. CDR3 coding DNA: TGTGCCAGCAGCGGGACGCCTTCTAGCACAGATACGCAGTATTTT. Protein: CASSGTPSSTDTQYF.

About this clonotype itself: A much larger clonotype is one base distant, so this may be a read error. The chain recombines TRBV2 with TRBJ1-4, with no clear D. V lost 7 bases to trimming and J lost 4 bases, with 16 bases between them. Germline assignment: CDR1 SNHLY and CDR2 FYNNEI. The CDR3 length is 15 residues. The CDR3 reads CASMFGRAGNEKLFF. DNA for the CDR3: TGTGCCAGCATGTTTGGACGGGCGGGTAATGAAAAACTGTTTTTT.

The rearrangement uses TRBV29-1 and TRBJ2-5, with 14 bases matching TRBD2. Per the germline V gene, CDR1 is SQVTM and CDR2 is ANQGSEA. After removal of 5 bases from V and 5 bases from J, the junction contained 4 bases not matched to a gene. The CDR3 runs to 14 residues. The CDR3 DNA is TGCAGCGTTCGACTAGCGGGGGGGGGGGAGACCCAGTACTTC. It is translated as CSVRLAGGGETQYF.

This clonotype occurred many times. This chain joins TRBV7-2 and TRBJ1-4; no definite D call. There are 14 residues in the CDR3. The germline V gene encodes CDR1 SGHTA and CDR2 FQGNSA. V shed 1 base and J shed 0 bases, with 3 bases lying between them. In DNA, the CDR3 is TGTGCCAGCAGCTTAGTCACAACTAATGAAAAACTGTTTTTT. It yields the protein CASSLVTTNEKLFF.

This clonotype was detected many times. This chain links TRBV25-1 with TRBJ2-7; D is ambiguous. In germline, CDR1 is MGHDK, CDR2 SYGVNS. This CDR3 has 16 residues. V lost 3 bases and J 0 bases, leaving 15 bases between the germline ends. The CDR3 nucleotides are TGTGCCAGCAGTGATCCCACGGCCGGCCTCTCCTACGAGCAGTACTTC. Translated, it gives CASSDPTAGLSYEQYF.

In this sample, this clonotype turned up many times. For the CDR3, the DNA is TGTGCCAGTACCACAGGACAGGTCTATGGCTACACCTTC. Amino acid sequence: CASTTGQVYGYTF. This rearrangement joins TRBV19 to TRBJ1-2; 7 positions match TRBD1. The V gene's germline CDR1 is LNHDA and CDR2 SQIVND (reference sequence). Trimming at V came to 7 bases and at J to 4 bases, leaving 6 bases not matched to a gene. This CDR3 is built from 13 residues.